The text below deals with one TCR beta chain. Its specificity is unknown. Time point: patch test 1, 2 weeks after DPC sensitization. Treatment here: therapeutic diphenylcyclopropenone sensitization with weekly scalp DPC. Unfractionated whole blood yielded total RNA. TCRdb reprocessed the RACE reads via MiXCR and lists one record per CDR3 protein. This sample has 90,000 or so distinct CDR3 sequences, with roughly 10% found just once. The entry originates in a study of human T cells and chemical hapten exposure. Study-wide results and caveats: With DPC sensitization, TCRs exceeding 1 in 1000 frequency showed no change. Donors' alopecia may make their immune response differ from healthy people's.

The V gene's germline CDR1 is DFQATT and CDR2 SNEGSKA (reference sequence). V shed 0 bases and J 11 bases; nucleotides not matched to a gene: 9. The CDR3 runs 14 residues. The receptor's source is a man aged 35-49 years with alopecia areata. Some clones in this sample may be carry-over from other donors' samples. The chain carries TRBV20-1 and TRBJ1-1; 10 bases match TRBD1. This specimen consisted of whole blood, obtained in connection with sensitization to the hapten diphenylcyclopropenone (DPC). CDR3 DNA sequence: TGCAGTGCTAGAGATAGGGGGACAGGGGTGATGGCTTTCTTT. It is translated as CSARDRGTGVMAFF.